One and the same sample provided the 2 T cell receptor beta chains below, sequenced in a study of T cells after posttransplantation cyclophosphamide (dated by TCRdb to the mid-2010s). Library preparation was by the immunoSEQ multiplex PCR assay. TCRdb took over this immuneACCESS table, retaining in-frame rearrangements with V and J assigned. Such tables are incomplete; in checked studies, under half of the missing clones stem from an unresolved V gene, and the remainder is unexplained. This sample comprises 3,300 or so clones, roughly 74% of them detected only once. Together, the top ten hold 20% to 25% of the sample. The sample comprised memory CD8+ T cells sorted from blood. These receptors all stem from a woman in her sixties or seventies in good health, CMV-negative, and a related stem cell transplant donor.

Points on this clone: The junction differs from germline at one of its ends, possibly a read error. V is TRBV7-9 and J is TRBJ2-1, with 9 bases that match TRBD2. Germline-derived CDR1 and CDR2 are SEHNR and FQNEAQ (reference sequence). The CDR3 spans 14 residues. The CDR3 DNA sequence: TGTGCCAGCAGCGTAGCGGGAGACGTTAATGAGCAGTTCTTC. Its translation is CASSVAGDVNEQFF. The full variable domain, with the rest looked up from reference TRBV7-9 and TRBJ2-1, is DTGVSQNPRHKITKRGQNVTFRCDPISEHNRLYWYRQTLGQGPEFLTYFQNEAQLEKSRLLSDRFSAERPKGSFSTLEIQRTEQGDSAMYLCASSVAGDVNEQFFGPGTRLTVL.

This clone was seen a few times. The CDR3 sequence: CAWSVPDTGTLFSYEQYF. CDR3 nucleotide sequence: TGTGCCTGGAGTGTACCAGACACAGGGACCCTTTTCTCCTACGAGCAGTACTTC. The chain carries TRBV30 and TRBJ2-7, with D maybe TRBD1 (6 bases). The CDR3 extends over 18 amino acids. Germline V gene data show CDR1 as GTSNPN and CDR2 as SVGIG (reference sequence). V was cut by 0 bases and J by 0 bases, with 21 bases left in between.